Listed here are 3 T cell receptor beta chains from one sample, sequenced in a study of glioma-infiltrating T cells. Amplification of TCR alpha and beta CDR3 regions from RNA used iRepertoire nested multiplex PCR. Via MiXCR, TCRdb re-called the multiplex PCR reads, giving one row per CDR3 protein. The table has fewer than 200,000 distinct CDR3 sequences, around 32% seen once. The specimen was glioma tissue, nonneoplastic brain tissue, or PBMCs (not recorded which). The receptors derive from a human donor with low-grade glioma or glioblastoma, undergoing nonglioma brain surgery, or in good health (not recorded which).

This clonotype was picked up a small number of times. The chain recombines TRBV25-1 with TRBJ2-1; 13 nucleotides align to TRBD2. This CDR3 region has 16 residues. The V gene end was trimmed by 2 bases and the J gene end by 4 bases; junction bases not matched to a gene: 2. Per the germline V gene, CDR1 is MGHDK and CDR2 is SYGVNS. CDR3 sequence: CASSEGLAGVYNEQFF. The CDR3 DNA follows: TGTGCCAGCAGTGAAGGACTAGCGGGGGTTTACAATGAGCAGTTCTTC.

This clonotype was seen only once. The chain carries TRBV6-1 and TRBJ2-7, with 12 bases fitting TRBD2. V shed 2 bases, J shed 3 bases, and the junction held 5 bases outside the gene matches. This CDR3 is 16 amino acids long. CDR1 and CDR2 from the germline V gene are MNHNS and SASEGT. The CDR3, as DNA: TGTGCCAGCAGTGAACTACTAGCGGGAGGTTACTACGAGCAGTACTTC. It encodes CASSELLAGGYYEQYF.

This clonotype was picked up many times. The V and J genes are TRBV27 and TRBJ1-1; a weak D match, TRBD1 (6 bases). Deletions cut 3 bases from V and 1 base from J, with 12 bases between. Germline CDR1 MNHEY, CDR2 SMNVEV (reference sequence). The CDR3 consists of 15 residues. The CDR3 coding sequence is TGTGCCAGCAGTTTGAGCGTAGGGGGGAACACTGAAGCTTTCTTT. Residues: CASSLSVGGNTEAFF.